Listed below are T cell receptor beta chains from one sample, sequenced in a study of blood T cell repertoires in COVID-19. Data came from immunoSEQ multiplex PCR; TCRdb stores just in-frame clones and leaves some out. The sample holds 350,000 to 450,000 clones, about 88% seen once. The specimen sequenced was PBMCs or T cells enriched from blood (not recorded which). These receptors all stem from a woman aged 18-35 years who had been exposed to COVID-19. CDR3s include the opening cysteine and the closing phenylalanine or tryptophan. A D gene is named only where the DNA matches it firmly. Some rows mark clone size as missing; the rest say once, few, many or name a class of expanded clone.

D	J	size	V	CDR3	DNA
.	TRBJ2-7	.	TRBV7-9	CASSEPGYEQYF	TGTGCCAGCAGCGAACCAGGATACGAGCAGTACTTC
TRBD2	TRBJ2-1	.	TRBV5-1	CASSLGSGSQNEQFF	TGCGCCAGCAGCTTAGGTAGCGGGAGTCAAAATGAGCAGTTCTTC
TRBD1	TRBJ1-1	.	TRBV29-1	CSVVPKSQTGGNTEAFF	TGCAGCGTTGTCCCCAAAAGCCAGACAGGGGGGAACACTGAAGCTTTCTTT
TRBD2	TRBJ2-3	.	TRBV28	CASSPSSGRERDTQYF	TGTGCCAGCAGTCCCAGCTCCGGGCGGGAGAGGGATACGCAGTATTTT
.	TRBJ2-2	.	TRBV4-1	CASSQVWVRGNTGELFF	TGCGCCAGCAGCCAAGTCTGGGTCAGGGGCAACACCGGGGAGCTGTTTTTT
.	TRBJ2-1	few	TRBV19	CASRSLASSYNEQFF	TGTGCCAGTAGAAGTTTGGCCAGTTCCTACAATGAGCAGTTCTTC
.	TRBJ2-7	.	TRBV5-4	CASSRGTFDYEQYF	TGTGCCAGCAGCCGGGGGACTTTTGACTACGAGCAGTACTTC
.	TRBJ2-7	.	TRBV5-1	CASSLDNWGVGNEQYF	TGCGCCAGCAGCTTGGATAATTGGGGAGTCGGCAACGAGCAGTACTTC
TRBD1	TRBJ2-1	.	TRBV28	CASSLNPGQGHYNEQFF	TGTGCCAGCAGTTTAAACCCGGGACAGGGGCACTACAATGAGCAGTTCTTC
TRBD1	TRBJ1-2	.	TRBV5-4	CASSFVRGQGAYGYTF	TGTGCCAGCAGCTTTGTTAGGGGACAGGGAGCCTATGGCTACACCTTC
.	TRBJ2-7	few	TRBV7-9	CASSLAEGIPYEQYF	TGTGCCAGCAGCTTAGCGGAGGGGATACCCTACGAGCAGTACTTC
.	TRBJ2-2	.	TRBV4-3	CASSQTNRGGTGELFF	TGCGCCAGCAGCCAGACAAACAGGGGGGGCACCGGGGAGCTGTTTTTT
.	TRBJ2-7	once	TRBV2	CASSESPSSYEQYF	TGTGCCAGCAGTGAAAGTCCTAGCTCCTACGAGCAGTACTTC
TRBD1	TRBJ2-7	.	TRBV5-4	CASSPRTGEGDEQYF	TGTGCCAGCAGCCCCCGGACAGGGGAGGGTGACGAGCAGTACTTC
.	TRBJ2-7	.	TRBV12-3/TRBV12-4	CASLGHPSYEQYF	TGTGCCAGCCTCGGACACCCCTCCTACGAGCAGTACTTC
.	TRBJ2-2	.	TRBV28	CASSLTPGHGELFF	TGTGCCAGCAGTTTAACGCCGGGACACGGGGAGCTGTTTTTT
.	TRBJ1-3	once	TRBV30	CAWSSGLGGNTIYF	TGTGCCTGGAGTTCAGGACTGGGAGGAAACACCATATATTTT
.	TRBJ2-7	few	TRBV10-1	CASTFQVVGFSGIYEQYF	TGCGCCAGCACCTTCCAAGTGGTAGGGTTCAGCGGTATCTACGAGCAGTACTTC
TRBD1	TRBJ2-7	.	TRBV25-1	CASRSNIGADRASYEQYF	TGTGCCAGCCGATCAAACATAGGGGCCGACAGGGCCTCCTACGAGCAGTACTTC
.	TRBJ1-2	.	TRBV15	CATSRVSGYGYTF	TGTGCCACCAGCAGAGTTTCAGGGTATGGCTACACCTTC
.	TRBJ1-5	.	TRBV11-2	CASSLGTHSNQPQHF	TGTGCCAGCAGCTTAGGGACACATAGCAATCAGCCCCAGCATTTT
.	TRBJ1-1	.	TRBV28	CASSLMSEAFF	TGTGCCAGCAGTTTAATGAGTGAAGCTTTCTTT
TRBD2	TRBJ2-2	.	TRBV7-9	CASSLPTSGKNTGELFF	TGTGCCAGCAGCTTACCGACTAGCGGGAAGAACACCGGGGAGCTGTTTTTT
.	TRBJ1-1	.	TRBV3-1/TRBV3-2	CASSQYRELGAFF	TGTGCCAGCAGCCAATACCGGGAGCTGGGAGCTTTCTTT
TRBD1	TRBJ1-1	.	TRBV25-1	CASSQLDRVNTEAFF	TGTGCCAGCAGTCAGCTCGACAGGGTGAACACTGAAGCTTTCTTT
TRBD1	TRBJ2-7	.	TRBV28	CASSSITGQGNYEQYF	TGTGCCAGCAGTTCGATAACGGGACAGGGGAACTACGAGCAGTACTTC
.	TRBJ1-2	.	TRBV3-1/TRBV3-2	CASSPVSSLNYGYTF	TGTGCCAGCAGCCCCGTCAGTTCCCTTAACTATGGCTACACCTTC
.	TRBJ1-4	.	TRBV19	CASSEQGEKLFF	TGTGCCAGTAGCGAACAGGGTGAAAAACTGTTTTTT
.	TRBJ1-6	.	TRBV9	CASSEDSRGMPLHF	TGTGCCAGCAGCGAGGACAGCAGAGGTATGCCCCTCCACTTT
.	TRBJ2-1	.	TRBV19	CASSTYLGGSPNEQFF	TGTGCCAGTAGTACCTACCTAGGGGGATCCCCCAATGAGCAGTTCTTC
TRBD2	TRBJ2-3	.	TRBV11-2	CASSKGLAGAGSTDTQYF	TGTGCCAGCAGCAAAGGACTAGCGGGAGCTGGTAGCACAGATACGCAGTATTTT
.	TRBJ2-2	.	TRBV7-7	CASSLNREGNTGELFF	TGTGCTAGCAGCCTAAACAGGGAAGGGAACACCGGGGAGCTGTTTTTT
.	TRBJ2-1	.	TRBV24-1	CATSTGLTYNEQFF	TGTGCCACCTCGACAGGTCTAACCTACAATGAGCAGTTCTTC
TRBD1	TRBJ2-5	.	TRBV2	CASSVQQGTETQYF	TGTGCCAGCAGTGTTCAACAGGGGACGGAGACCCAGTACTTC
TRBD1	TRBJ1-5	.	TRBV5-1	CASSLAGTGTGKPQHF	TGCGCCAGCAGCTTGGCCGGGACAGGGACAGGGAAGCCCCAGCATTTT
TRBD1	TRBJ2-7	.	TRBV28	CASSRDRVADEQYF	TGTGCCAGCAGTAGGGACAGGGTAGCAGACGAGCAGTACTTC
TRBD1	TRBJ2-7	.	TRBV2	CATFSGQGALEQYF	TGTGCCACCTTTAGTGGACAGGGGGCTCTAGAGCAGTACTTC
.	TRBJ2-7	once	TRBV7-2	CASSLTFPSYEQYF	TGTGCCAGCAGCTTAACATTCCCCTCCTACGAGCAGTACTTC
TRBD2	TRBJ2-1	few	TRBV4-1	CASSTTSGRDEQFF	TGCGCCAGCAGTACCACTAGCGGGAGGGATGAGCAGTTCTTC
TRBD1	TRBJ1-1	.	TRBV27	CASSQQGQGISEAFF	TGTGCCAGCAGTCAACAGGGACAGGGAATAAGTGAAGCTTTCTTT
.	TRBJ2-7	.	TRBV27	CASRASLISYEQYF	TGTGCCAGCAGGGCTAGCTTAATCTCCTACGAGCAGTACTTC
TRBD1	TRBJ1-1	.	TRBV6-4	CASSPDRVNTEAFF	TGTGCCAGCAGCCCGGACAGGGTAAACACTGAAGCTTTCTTT
.	TRBJ1-6	.	TRBV6-2/TRBV6-3	CASSYQNSPLHF	TGTGCCAGCAGTTACCAAAATTCACCCCTCCACTTT
TRBD2	TRBJ2-1	.	TRBV6-5	CASSFRTSGRMDEQFF	TGTGCCAGCAGTTTTCGGACTAGCGGGAGGATGGATGAGCAGTTCTTC
TRBD2	TRBJ2-7	.	TRBV6-2/TRBV6-3	CASSSGLAGPGEQYF	TGTGCCAGCAGTTCAGGACTAGCGGGACCTGGCGAGCAGTACTTC
.	TRBJ1-5	.	TRBV28	CASNRVEQPQHF	TGTGCCAGCAATCGGGTTGAGCAGCCCCAGCATTTT
TRBD2	TRBJ2-7	.	TRBV7-2	CASSLRLAGGPSYEQYF	TGTGCCAGCAGCTTACGTCTAGCGGGGGGGCCCTCCTACGAGCAGTACTTC
.	TRBJ2-2	.	TRBV6-5	CASSYGAGNTGELFF	TGTGCCAGCAGTTACGGGGCAGGGAACACCGGGGAGCTGTTTTTT
.	TRBJ1-1	.	TRBV18	CASSRDRDYEAFF	TGTGCCAGCTCACGTGACCGGGACTATGAAGCTTTCTTT
TRBD1	TRBJ1-5	.	TRBV19	CASSIGLGTDQPQHF	TGTGCCAGTAGTATAGGCTTAGGGACAGATCAGCCCCAGCATTTT
.	TRBJ1-1	.	TRBV2	CASSEWEFLNTEAFF	TGTGCCAGCAGTGAATGGGAGTTCCTGAACACTGAAGCTTTCTTT